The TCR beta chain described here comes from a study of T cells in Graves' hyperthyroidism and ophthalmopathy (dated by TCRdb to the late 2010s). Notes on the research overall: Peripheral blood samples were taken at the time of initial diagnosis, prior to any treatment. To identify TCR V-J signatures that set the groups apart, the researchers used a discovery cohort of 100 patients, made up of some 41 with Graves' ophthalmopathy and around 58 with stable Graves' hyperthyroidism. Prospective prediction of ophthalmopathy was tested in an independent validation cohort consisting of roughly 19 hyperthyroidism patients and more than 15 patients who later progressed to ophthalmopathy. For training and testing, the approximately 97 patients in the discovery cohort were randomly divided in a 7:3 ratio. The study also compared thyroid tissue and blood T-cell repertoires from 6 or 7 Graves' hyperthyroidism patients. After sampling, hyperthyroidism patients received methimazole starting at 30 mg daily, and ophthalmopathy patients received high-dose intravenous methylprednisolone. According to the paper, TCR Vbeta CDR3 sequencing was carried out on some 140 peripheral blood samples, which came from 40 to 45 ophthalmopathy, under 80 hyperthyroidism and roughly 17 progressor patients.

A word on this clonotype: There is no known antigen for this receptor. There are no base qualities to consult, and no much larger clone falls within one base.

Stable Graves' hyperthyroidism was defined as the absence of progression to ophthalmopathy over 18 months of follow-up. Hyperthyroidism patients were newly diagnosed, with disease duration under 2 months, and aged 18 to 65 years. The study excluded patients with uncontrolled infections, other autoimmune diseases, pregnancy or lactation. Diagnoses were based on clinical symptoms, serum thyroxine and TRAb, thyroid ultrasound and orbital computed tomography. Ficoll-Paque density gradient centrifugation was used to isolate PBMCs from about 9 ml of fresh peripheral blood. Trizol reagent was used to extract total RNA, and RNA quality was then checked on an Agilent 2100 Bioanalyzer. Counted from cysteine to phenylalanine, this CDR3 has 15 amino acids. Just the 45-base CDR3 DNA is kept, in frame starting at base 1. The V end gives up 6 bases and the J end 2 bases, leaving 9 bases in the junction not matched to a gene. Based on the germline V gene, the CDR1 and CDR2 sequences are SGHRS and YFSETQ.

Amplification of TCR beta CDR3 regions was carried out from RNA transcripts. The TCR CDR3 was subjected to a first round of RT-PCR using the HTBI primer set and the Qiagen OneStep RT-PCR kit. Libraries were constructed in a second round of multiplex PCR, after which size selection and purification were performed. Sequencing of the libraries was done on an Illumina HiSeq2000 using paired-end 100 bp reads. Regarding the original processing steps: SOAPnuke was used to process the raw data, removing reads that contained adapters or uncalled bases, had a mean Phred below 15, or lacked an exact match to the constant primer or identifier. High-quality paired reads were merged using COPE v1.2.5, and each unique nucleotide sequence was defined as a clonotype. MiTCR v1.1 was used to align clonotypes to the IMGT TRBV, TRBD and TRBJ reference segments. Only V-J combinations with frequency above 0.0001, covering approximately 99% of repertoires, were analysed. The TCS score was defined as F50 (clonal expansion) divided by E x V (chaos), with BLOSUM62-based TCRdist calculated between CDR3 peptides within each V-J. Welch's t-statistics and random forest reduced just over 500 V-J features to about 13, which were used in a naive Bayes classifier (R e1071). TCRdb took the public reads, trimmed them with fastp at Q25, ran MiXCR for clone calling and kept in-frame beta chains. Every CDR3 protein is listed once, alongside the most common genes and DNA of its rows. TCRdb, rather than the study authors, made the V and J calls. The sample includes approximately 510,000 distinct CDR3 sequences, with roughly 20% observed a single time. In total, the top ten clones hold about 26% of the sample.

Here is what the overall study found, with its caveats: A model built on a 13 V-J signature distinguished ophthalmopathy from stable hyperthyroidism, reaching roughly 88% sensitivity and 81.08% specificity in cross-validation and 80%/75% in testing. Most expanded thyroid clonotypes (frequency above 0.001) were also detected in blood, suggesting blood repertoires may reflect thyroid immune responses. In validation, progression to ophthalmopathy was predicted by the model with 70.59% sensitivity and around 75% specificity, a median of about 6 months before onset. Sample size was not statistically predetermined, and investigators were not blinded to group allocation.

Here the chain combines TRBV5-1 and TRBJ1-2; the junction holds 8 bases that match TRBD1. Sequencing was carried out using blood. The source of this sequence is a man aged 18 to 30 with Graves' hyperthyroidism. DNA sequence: TGCGCCAGCAAGCCAGGGGGCCCCCTCAACTATGGCTACACCTTC. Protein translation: CASKPGGPLNYGYTF.